These 8 T cell receptor beta chains originate from one sample sequenced in a study of long-term antiretroviral therapy in people with HIV. Sequencing relied on immunoSEQ assay v3.0, run at survey level. This table comes from immunoSEQ multiplex PCR, and its TCRdb copy is limited to in-frame clones, with some not included. The table shows around 34,000 clones, with 65% to 85% occurring only once. Here the sequenced sample was unsorted PBMCs, taken 3 years after starting antiretroviral therapy. Receptors originate from a man over 45 with HIV.

J is TRBJ2-3 and V is TRBV7-2, with 8 bases lining up with TRBD2. This CDR3 is built from 17 residues. Looked up from germline, CDR1 is SGHTA and CDR2 is FQGNSA. V was pared by 1 base and J by 5 bases, with 11 bases of the junction left unmatched. CDR3 DNA sequence: TGTGCCAGCAGCTTAGGGACTAGCCAGGGAGATAAAGATACGCAGTATTTT. This encodes CASSLGTSQGDKDTQYF.

This chain uses TRBV5-4 with TRBJ2-2; 7 positions match TRBD1. The CDR3 runs to 14 residues. With 4 bases clipped from V and 4 bases from J, the junction kept 4 bases outside the gene matches. CDR1 is SGHNT and CDR2 is YYREEE in the germline V gene (reference sequence). CDR3 DNA: TGTGCCAGCAGCAGGACAGGTTTCACCGGGGAGCTGTTTTTT. As protein: CASSRTGFTGELFF.

The chain recombines TRBV7-8 with TRBJ2-5; D possibly corresponds to TRBD1 (5 bases). The CDR3 is 14 residues long. The V end lost 6 bases, the J end lost 4 bases, and 15 bases lay between the germline ends. The germline CDR1 and CDR2 sequences are SGHVS and FQNEAQ. The CDR3 DNA is TGTGCCAGCAGATCCAAGGGGCAGGGAGAGACCCAGTACTTC. It encodes CASRSKGQGETQYF.

This chain uses TRBV30 with TRBJ1-4, with a possible D match to TRBD1 (5 bases). The CDR3 loop spans 14 amino acids. Trimming left V 2 bases short and J 6 bases short, with 13 bases between. CDR1 GTSNPN and CDR2 SVGIG come from the germline V gene (reference sequence). The CDR3: CAWSRIGEYEKLFF. For the CDR3, the DNA is TGTGCCTGGAGTAGAATAGGGGAGTATGAAAAACTGTTTTTT.

V is TRBV4-1 and J is TRBJ1-4; perhaps TRBD1 as D (6 bases). From germline, CDR1 is MGHRA and CDR2 YSYEKL. V dropped 4 bases and J dropped 7 bases, with 16 bases sitting between them. CDR3 size: 15 residues. The CDR3, as DNA: TGCGCCAGCAGCCTTCAGGGGTTGGACAGTGAAAAACTGTTTTTT. Translated: CASSLQGLDSEKLFF.

The rearrangement uses TRBV6-5 and TRBJ1-3; the D gene is possibly TRBD1 (6 bases). Looked up from germline, CDR1 is MNHEY and CDR2 is SVGAGI. The CDR3 contains 15 residues. The ends were cut back, 6 bases at V and 0 bases at J, with 12 bases in the middle. The chain's CDR3 is CASRTDRSSGNTIYF. CDR3 coding DNA: TGTGCCAGCAGAACAGACAGGAGCTCTGGAAACACCATATATTTT.

The chain couples TRBV6-5 to TRBJ2-7, with 9 bases fitting TRBD1. This CDR3 comprises 15 residues. Trimming at V came to 5 bases and at J to 3 bases, leaving 8 bases not matched to a gene. Germline V gene lookup returns CDR1 MNHEY and CDR2 SVGAGI. CDR3 sequence reads: CASSGVGDRDYEQYF. The CDR3 bases are TGTGCCAGCAGTGGGGTGGGGGACAGGGACTACGAGCAGTACTTC.

This clone was seen once. The J gene is TRBJ2-5, the V gene TRBV6-6; TRBD2 aligns across 14 bases. Germline V gene lookup returns CDR1 MNHNY and CDR2 SVGAGI (reference sequence). With V trimmed by 4 bases and J by 3 bases, 4 bases remained unmatched. The CDR3 loop spans 16 amino acids. CDR3 protein: CASSSTTSGGEETQYF. CDR3 sequence (DNA): TGTGCCAGCAGTTCCACGACTAGCGGGGGGGAAGAGACCCAGTACTTC.